This T cell receptor (beta chain) was profiled in a study of T cells after yellow fever vaccination. Study-wide background: Any fraction with a low cell number was prepared using SMART-Seq v4 Ultra Low Input. Notes on the study in general: Detected again after the booster were most primary-vaccination clones, at 96% CD4 and 70% to 90% CD8. Abundant clonotypes from the bulk population could contaminate FACS-sorted repertoires. Relatively few clonotypes were ones that appeared in both CD4 and CD8 compartments.

TCRdb used MiXCR to reprocess the 5' RACE reads, holding one entry per CDR3 protein. The sample records roughly 310,000 distinct CDR3 sequences, 8.7% being singletons. V lost 2 bases to trimming and J lost 0 bases, with 8 bases between them. Germline assignment: CDR1 MNHEY and CDR2 SVGEGT. CDR3 length: 16 amino acids. About this clonotype: Its target is unknown.

This chain uses TRBV6-2 or TRBV6-3 with TRBJ1-6; D remains unclear. This receptor was identified in a man aged 18 to 29 who received the YFV17D yellow fever vaccine. The sample consisted of PBMCs, taken on the day of the first yellow fever vaccination. CDR3 nucleotides: TGTGCCAGCAGTTACCTTGTGAGCTCCTATAATTCACCCCTCCACTTT. It translates to CASSYLVSSYNSPLHF.